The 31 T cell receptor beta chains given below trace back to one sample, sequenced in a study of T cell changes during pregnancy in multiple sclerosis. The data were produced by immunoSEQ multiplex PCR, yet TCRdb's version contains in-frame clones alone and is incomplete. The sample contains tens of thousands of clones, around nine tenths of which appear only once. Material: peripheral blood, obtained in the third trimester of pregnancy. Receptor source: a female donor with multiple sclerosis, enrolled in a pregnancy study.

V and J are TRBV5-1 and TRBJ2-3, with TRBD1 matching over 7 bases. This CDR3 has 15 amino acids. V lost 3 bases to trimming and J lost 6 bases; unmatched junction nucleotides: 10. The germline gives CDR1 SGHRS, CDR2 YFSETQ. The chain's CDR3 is CASSSEGQPWDTQYF. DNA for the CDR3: TGCGCCAGCAGCTCAGAGGGACAGCCCTGGGATACGCAGTATTTT. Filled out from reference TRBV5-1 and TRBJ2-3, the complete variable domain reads KAGVTQTPRYLIKTRGQQVTLSCSPISGHRSVSWYQQTPGQGLQFLFEYFSETQRNKGNFPGRFSGRQFSNSRSEMNVSTLELGDSALYLCASSSEGQPWDTQYFGPGTRLTVL.

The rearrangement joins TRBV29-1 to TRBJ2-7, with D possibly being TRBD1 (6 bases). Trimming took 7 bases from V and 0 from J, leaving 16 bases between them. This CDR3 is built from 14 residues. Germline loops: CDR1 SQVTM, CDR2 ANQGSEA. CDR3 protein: CSGAQGTSSYEQYF. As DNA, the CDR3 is TGCAGCGGGGCACAGGGTACGTCCTCCTACGAGCAGTACTTC.

CDR3 sequence reads: CASSDLAGGSWETQYF. In DNA, the CDR3 is TGTGCCAGCAGTGACCTAGCGGGGGGGTCCTGGGAGACCCAGTACTTC. V usage is TRBV25-1 and J usage is TRBJ2-5; 12 bases fit TRBD2. The J segment lost 5 bases and the V segment lost 3 bases, leaving 7 bases of the junction unmatched. This CDR3 region has 16 residues. CDR1 and CDR2 (germline): MGHDK, SYGVNS.

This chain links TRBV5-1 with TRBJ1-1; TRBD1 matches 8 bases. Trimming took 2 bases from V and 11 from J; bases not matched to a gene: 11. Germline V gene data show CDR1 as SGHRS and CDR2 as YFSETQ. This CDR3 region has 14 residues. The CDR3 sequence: CASSLTTGGLEAFF. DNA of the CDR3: TGCGCCAGCAGCTTAACAACAGGGGGATTGGAGGCTTTCTTT.

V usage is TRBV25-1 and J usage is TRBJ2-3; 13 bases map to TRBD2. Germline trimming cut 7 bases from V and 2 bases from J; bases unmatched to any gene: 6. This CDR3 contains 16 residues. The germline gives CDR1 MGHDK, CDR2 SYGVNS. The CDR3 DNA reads TGTGCCAGCACTCGACTAGCGGGAGGCTCCACAGATACGCAGTATTTT. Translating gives CASTRLAGGSTDTQYF.

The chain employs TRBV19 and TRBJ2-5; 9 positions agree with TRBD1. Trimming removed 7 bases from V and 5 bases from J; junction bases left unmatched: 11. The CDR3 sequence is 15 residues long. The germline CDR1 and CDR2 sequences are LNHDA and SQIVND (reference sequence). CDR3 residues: CASTKTGGSWETQYF. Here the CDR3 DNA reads TGTGCCAGTACAAAGACAGGGGGGTCCTGGGAGACCCAGTACTTC.

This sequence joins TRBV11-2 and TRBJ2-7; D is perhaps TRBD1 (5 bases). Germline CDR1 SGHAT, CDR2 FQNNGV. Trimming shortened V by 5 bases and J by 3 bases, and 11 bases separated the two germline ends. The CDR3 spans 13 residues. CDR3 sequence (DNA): TGTGCCAGCAGCGCGTCCACAGGCTACGAGCAGTACTTC. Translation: CASSASTGYEQYF.

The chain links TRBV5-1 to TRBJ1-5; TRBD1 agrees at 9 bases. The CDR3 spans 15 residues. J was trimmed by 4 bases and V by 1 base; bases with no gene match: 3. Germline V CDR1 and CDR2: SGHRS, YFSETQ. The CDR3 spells CASSLTGGLNQPQHF. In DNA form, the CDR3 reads TGCGCCAGCAGCTTGACAGGGGGCTTGAATCAGCCCCAGCATTTT.

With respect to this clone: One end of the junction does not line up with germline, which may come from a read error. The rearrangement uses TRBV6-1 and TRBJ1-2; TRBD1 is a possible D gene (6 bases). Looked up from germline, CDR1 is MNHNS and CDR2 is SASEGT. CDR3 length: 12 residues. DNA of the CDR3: TGTGCCAGCAGTGAATTCGACAGGAGTCGCGCCTTC. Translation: CASSEFDRSRAF.

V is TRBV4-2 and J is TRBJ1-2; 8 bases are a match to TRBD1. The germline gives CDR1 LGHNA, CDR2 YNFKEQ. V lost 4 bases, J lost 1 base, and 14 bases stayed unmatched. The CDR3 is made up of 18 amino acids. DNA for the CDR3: TGTGCCAGCAGCCTTCAGGGGGCCTCGGAGGTGGATAACTATGGCTACACCTTC. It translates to CASSLQGASEVDNYGYTF.

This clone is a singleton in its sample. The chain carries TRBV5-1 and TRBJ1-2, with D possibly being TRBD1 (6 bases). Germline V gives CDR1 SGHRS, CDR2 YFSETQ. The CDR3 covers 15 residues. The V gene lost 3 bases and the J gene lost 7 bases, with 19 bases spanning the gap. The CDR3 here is CASSSDQQGLGGYTF. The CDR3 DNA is TGCGCCAGCAGCTCTGACCAACAGGGTTTGGGTGGCTACACCTTC.

CDR3 amino acids: CAISEQPSGVYEQYF. The CDR3 DNA follows: TGTGCCATCAGTGAGCAACCGTCAGGCGTTTACGAGCAGTACTTC. The V and J genes are TRBV10-3 and TRBJ2-7; D remains unclear. CDR1 is ENHRY and CDR2 is SYGVKD in the germline V gene. CDR3 length equals 15 residues. The V gene lost 2 bases and the J gene lost 4 bases, with 15 bases spanning the gap.

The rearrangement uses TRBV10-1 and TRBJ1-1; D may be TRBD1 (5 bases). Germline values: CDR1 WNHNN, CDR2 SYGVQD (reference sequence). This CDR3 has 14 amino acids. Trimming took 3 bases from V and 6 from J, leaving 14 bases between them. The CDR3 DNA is TGCGCCAGCAGTGAAAACCTGCAGGGCGCTGAAGCTTTCTTT. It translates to CASSENLQGAEAFF.

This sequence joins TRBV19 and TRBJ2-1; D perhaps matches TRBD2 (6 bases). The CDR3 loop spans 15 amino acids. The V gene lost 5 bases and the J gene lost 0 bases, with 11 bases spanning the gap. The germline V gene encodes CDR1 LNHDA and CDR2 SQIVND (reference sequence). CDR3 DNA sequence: TGTGCCAGTAGTCCCCGGGGGAGCTCCTACAATGAGCAGTTCTTC. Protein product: CASSPRGSSYNEQFF.

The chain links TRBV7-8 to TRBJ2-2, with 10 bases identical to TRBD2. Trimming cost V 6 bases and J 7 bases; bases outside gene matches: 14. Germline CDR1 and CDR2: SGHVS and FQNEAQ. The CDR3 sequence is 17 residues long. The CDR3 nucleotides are TGTGCCAGCAGTCCAGCGGGAGGGCGGGTGGGAGGCGGGGAGCTGTTTTTT. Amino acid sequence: CASSPAGGRVGGGELFF.

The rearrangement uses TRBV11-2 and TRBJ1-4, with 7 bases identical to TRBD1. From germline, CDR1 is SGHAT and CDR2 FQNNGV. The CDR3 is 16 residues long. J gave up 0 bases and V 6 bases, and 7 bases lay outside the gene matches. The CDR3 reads CASSSGQASTNEKLFF. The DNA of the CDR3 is TGTGCCAGCAGTTCTGGACAGGCTTCAACTAATGAAAAACTGTTTTTT.

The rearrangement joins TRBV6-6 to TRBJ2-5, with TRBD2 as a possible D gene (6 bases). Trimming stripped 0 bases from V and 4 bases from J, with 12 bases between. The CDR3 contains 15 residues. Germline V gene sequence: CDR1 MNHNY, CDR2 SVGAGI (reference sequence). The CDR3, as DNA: TGTGCCAGCAGTTACTCTCCGGGACTGGGAGAGACCCAGTACTTC. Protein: CASSYSPGLGETQYF.

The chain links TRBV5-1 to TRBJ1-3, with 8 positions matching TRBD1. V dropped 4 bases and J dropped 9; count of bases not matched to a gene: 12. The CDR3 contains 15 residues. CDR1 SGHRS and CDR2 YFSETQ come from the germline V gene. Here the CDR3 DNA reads TGCGCCAGCAGCCGATCGACCTTTCAGGGGGCCACCATATATTTT. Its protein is CASSRSTFQGATIYF.

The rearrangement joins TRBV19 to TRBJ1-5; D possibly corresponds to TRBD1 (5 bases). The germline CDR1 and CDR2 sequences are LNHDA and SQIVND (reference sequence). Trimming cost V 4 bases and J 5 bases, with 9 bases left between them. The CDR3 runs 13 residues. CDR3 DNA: TGTGCCAGTAGTACGCAGGGCGATCAGCCCCAGCATTTT. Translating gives CASSTQGDQPQHF.

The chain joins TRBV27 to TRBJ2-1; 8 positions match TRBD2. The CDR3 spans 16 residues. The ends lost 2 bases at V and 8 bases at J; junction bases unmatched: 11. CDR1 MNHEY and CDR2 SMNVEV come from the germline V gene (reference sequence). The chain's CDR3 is CASSLRPPGGPDEQFF. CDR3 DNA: TGTGCCAGCAGTTTACGCCCCCCGGGGGGGCCAGATGAGCAGTTCTTC.

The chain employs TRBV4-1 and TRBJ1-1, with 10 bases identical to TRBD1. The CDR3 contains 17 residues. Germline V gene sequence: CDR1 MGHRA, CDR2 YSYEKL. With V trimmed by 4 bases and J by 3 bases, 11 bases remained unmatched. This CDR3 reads CASSLQRDRGLHTEAFF. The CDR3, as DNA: TGCGCCAGCAGCCTACAGCGGGACAGGGGCCTTCACACTGAAGCTTTCTTT.

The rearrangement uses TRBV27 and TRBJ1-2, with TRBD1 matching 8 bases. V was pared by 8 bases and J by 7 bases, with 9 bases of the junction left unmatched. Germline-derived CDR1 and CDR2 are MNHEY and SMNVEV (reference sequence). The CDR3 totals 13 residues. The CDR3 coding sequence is TGTGCCAGCCTTTCCCAGGGGGCCGGTGGCTACACCTTC. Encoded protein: CASLSQGAGGYTF.

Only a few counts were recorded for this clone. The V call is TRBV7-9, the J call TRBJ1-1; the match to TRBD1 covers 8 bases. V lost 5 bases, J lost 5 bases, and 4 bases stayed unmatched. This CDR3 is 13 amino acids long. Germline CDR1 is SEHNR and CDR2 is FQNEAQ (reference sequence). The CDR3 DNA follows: TGTGCCAGCAGCCCCACAGGGGGGACTGAAGCTTTCTTT. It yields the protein CASSPTGGTEAFF. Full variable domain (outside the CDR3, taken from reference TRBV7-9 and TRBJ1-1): DTGVSQNPRHKITKRGQNVTFRCDPISEHNRLYWYRQTLGQGPEFLTYFQNEAQLEKSRLLSDRFSAERPKGSFSTLEIQRTEQGDSAMYLCASSPTGGTEAFFGQGTRLTVV.

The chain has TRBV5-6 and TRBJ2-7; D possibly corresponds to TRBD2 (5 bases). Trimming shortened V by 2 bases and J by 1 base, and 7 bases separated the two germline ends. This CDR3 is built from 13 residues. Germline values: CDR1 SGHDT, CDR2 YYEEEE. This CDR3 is CASSLGSSYEQYF. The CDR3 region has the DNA TGTGCCAGCAGCTTAGGGAGTTCCTACGAGCAGTACTTC.

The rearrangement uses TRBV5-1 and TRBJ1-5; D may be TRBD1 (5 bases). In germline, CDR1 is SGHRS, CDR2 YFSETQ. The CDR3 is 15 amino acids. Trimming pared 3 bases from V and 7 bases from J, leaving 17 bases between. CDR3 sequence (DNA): TGCGCCAGCAGCTGGACAACCGGAGGGGAACAGCCCCAGCATTTT. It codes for CASSWTTGGEQPQHF.

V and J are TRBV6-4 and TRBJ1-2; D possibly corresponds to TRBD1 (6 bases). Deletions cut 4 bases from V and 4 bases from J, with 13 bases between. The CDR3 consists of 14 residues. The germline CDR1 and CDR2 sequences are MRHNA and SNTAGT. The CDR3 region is CASSVGAGAYGYTF. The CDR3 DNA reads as TGTGCCAGCAGTGTGGGGGCCGGGGCCTATGGCTACACCTTC.

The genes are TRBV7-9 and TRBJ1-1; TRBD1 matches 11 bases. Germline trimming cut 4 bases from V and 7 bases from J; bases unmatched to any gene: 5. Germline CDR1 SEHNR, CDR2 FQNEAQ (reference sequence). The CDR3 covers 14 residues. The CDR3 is CASSSPGQGGEAFF. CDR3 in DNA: TGTGCCAGCAGCTCCCCGGGACAGGGGGGTGAAGCTTTCTTT.

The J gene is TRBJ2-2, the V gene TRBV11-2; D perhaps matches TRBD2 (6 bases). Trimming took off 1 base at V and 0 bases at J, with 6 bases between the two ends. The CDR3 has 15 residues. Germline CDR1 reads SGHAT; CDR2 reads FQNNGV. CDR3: CASSLAGANTGELFF. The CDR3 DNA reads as TGTGCCAGCAGCTTAGCGGGGGCGAACACCGGGGAGCTGTTTTTT.

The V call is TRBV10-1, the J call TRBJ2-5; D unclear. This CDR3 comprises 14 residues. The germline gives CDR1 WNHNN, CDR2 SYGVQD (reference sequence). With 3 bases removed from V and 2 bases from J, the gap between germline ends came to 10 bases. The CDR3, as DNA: TGCGCCAGCAGTGAATCCGGAGCACAAGAGACCCAGTACTTC. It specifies CASSESGAQETQYF.

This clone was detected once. Written as DNA, the CDR3 is TGTGCCAGCAGTCCCGGACACTCCTACGAGCAGTACTTC. Its translation: CASSPGHSYEQYF. This chain links TRBV6-6 with TRBJ2-7; tentatively, D is TRBD1 (5 bases). Germline loops: CDR1 MNHNY, CDR2 SVGAGI (reference sequence). The CDR3 consists of 13 residues. Trimming pared 5 bases from V and 0 bases from J, leaving 8 bases between.

CDR3 residues: CACADPRGQGFFSPLHF. The CDR3 DNA reads TGTGCCTGTGCGGACCCGCGGGGACAGGGGTTTTTTTCACCCCTCCACTTT. V is TRBV30 and J is TRBJ1-6, with 10 bases lining up with TRBD1. The germline CDR1 and CDR2 sequences are GTSNPN and SVGIG (reference sequence). V lost 6 bases to trimming and J lost 9 bases; unmatched junction nucleotides: 17. The CDR3 extends over 17 amino acids.